The rows below give T cell receptor beta chains drawn from one sample of a study of OX40 agonist ivuxolimab in advanced cancers. Generated by immunoSEQ multiplex PCR, the TCRdb table keeps only in-frame clones and is missing some. The sample shows about 53,000 clones, roughly 84% of them seen only once. Sequences were derived from CD4+ or CD8+ T cells sorted from blood, sampled in a trial of the OX40 agonist ivuxolimab. The source of these receptors is an adult with an advanced solid tumor such as melanoma, head and neck, liver or kidney cancer. Each CDR3 is given with its conserved first and last residue. The D gene is left open where the match is weak. Expanded clones get a size class; other rows say once, few or many, or leave the size out.

>.|TRBJ1-2|.|TRBV18
CASSRNGVGAATF
TGTGCCAGCTCACGGAACGGGGTAGGGGCGGCCACCTTC
>.|TRBJ2-7|.|TRBV27
CASSFRRGVGYEQYF
TGTGCCAGCAGTTTTCGGAGGGGGGTGGGCTACGAGCAGTACTTC
>.|TRBJ2-1|TRBD2|TRBV9
CASSTDPSGSYEQFF
TGTGCCAGCAGCACAGACCCTAGCGGGAGCTATGAGCAGTTCTTC
>few|TRBJ1-5|TRBD1|TRBV28
CASSFSQSGRGFDQPQHF
TGTGCCAGCAGTTTTAGTCAATCGGGCAGGGGGTTCGATCAGCCCCAGCATTTT
>.|TRBJ1-4|.|TRBV19
CASSIQSNEKLFF
TGTGCCAGTAGTATACAGTCTAATGAAAAACTGTTTTTT
>.|TRBJ2-2|.|TRBV6-6
CASSGGTVNTGELFF
TGTGCCAGCAGTGGGGGGACGGTGAACACCGGGGAGCTGTTTTTT
>.|TRBJ2-5|.|TRBV28
CASSPSIPSETQYF
TGTGCCAGCAGTCCCTCTATACCTAGCGAGACCCAGTACTTC
>.|TRBJ1-5|.|TRBV7-7
CASLRQGGRLNQPQHF
TGTGCCAGCCTACGACAAGGGGGGAGACTCAATCAGCCCCAGCATTTT
>.|TRBJ2-5|.|TRBV27
CASSLTGYQETQYF
TGTGCCAGCAGTTTAACGGGGTACCAAGAGACCCAGTACTTC
>.|TRBJ1-1|.|TRBV11-2
CASSLRQTEAFF
TGTGCCAGCAGCCTACGACAGACTGAAGCTTTCTTT
>.|TRBJ2-2|TRBD2|TRBV4-1
CASSQDSSGRAGELFF
TGCGCCAGCAGCCAAGATTCTAGCGGGAGGGCCGGGGAGCTGTTTTTT
>.|TRBJ2-2|.|TRBV7-2
CASSFMRGGELFF
TGTGCCAGCAGCTTCATGAGGGGCGGGGAGCTGTTTTTT
>.|TRBJ2-3|TRBD1|TRBV7-6
CASSLLGQQNTDTQYF
TGTGCCAGCAGCTTGTTGGGACAGCAGAACACAGATACGCAGTATTTT
>.|TRBJ2-5|.|TRBV7-2
CASSPRLAKSEETQYF
TGTGCCAGCAGCCCAAGGCTAGCGAAGAGCGAGGAGACCCAGTACTTC
>.|TRBJ2-7|TRBD2|TRBV13
CASSLGGGSGIPTYEQYF
TGTGCCAGCAGCTTAGGGGGTGGTAGCGGGATACCTACCTACGAGCAGTACTTC
>few|TRBJ1-2|TRBD1|TRBV28
CASSLPRGRMPYTF
TGTGCCAGCAGTTTACCCAGGGGGCGGATGCCCTACACCTTC
>.|TRBJ1-5|.|TRBV6-5
CASSSLRGQPQHF
TGTGCCAGCAGTTCCCTGCGGGGTCAGCCCCAGCATTTT
>.|TRBJ1-1|TRBD1|TRBV18
CASSPPGQGANTEAFF
TGTGCCAGCTCACCACCGGGACAGGGGGCCAACACTGAAGCTTTCTTT
>.|TRBJ2-7|.|TRBV9
CASSGDLTPLREQYF
TGTGCCAGCAGCGGGGACTTAACTCCCCTTCGGGAGCAGTACTTC
>.|TRBJ2-1|TRBD2|TRBV5-1
CASSPSGSSYNEQFF
TGCGCCAGCAGCCCTAGCGGGAGTTCCTACAATGAGCAGTTCTTC
>.|TRBJ2-3|.|TRBV11-2
CASSLGPRGDTQYF
TGTGCCAGCAGCTTAGGGCCTCGTGGGGATACGCAGTATTTT
>.|TRBJ1-2|TRBD1|TRBV19
CASSIEGARRGYTF
TGTGCCAGTAGTATTGAGGGGGCGCGGCGTGGCTACACCTTC
>.|TRBJ2-1|.|TRBV29-1
CSVGRPGGLSTYEQFF
TGCAGCGTTGGGCGCCCCGGGGGCTTATCGACCTATGAGCAGTTCTTC
>.|TRBJ2-7|.|TRBV6-6
CASGSSDGQYF
TGTGCCAGCGGATCCTCGGACGGGCAGTACTTC
>.|TRBJ2-5|.|TRBV19
CASSPGAQSQETQYF
TGTGCCAGTAGTCCTGGTGCCCAGTCCCAAGAGACCCAGTACTTC
>few|TRBJ1-1|.|TRBV7-3
CASSFGGRTEAFF
TGTGCCAGCAGCTTCGGGGGACGCACTGAAGCTTTCTTT
>.|TRBJ2-7|.|TRBV21-1
CASSKWGVGQGAYEQYF
.
>.|TRBJ2-1|TRBD2|TRBV27
CASSLSRTSGLYNEQFF
TGTGCCAGCAGTTTATCCCGGACTAGCGGTCTCTACAATGAGCAGTTCTTC
>.|TRBJ2-5|.|TRBV5-6
CASSLSETSQYF
TGTGCCAGCAGCTTATCAGAGACTAGCCAGTACTTC
>.|TRBJ2-7|.|TRBV19
CASMGGPESYEQYF
TGTGCCAGTATGGGGGGACCCGAATCCTACGAGCAGTACTTC
>.|TRBJ2-1|TRBD2|TRBV4-1
CASSQVGSGSNEQFF
TGCGCCAGCAGCCAAGTTGGTAGCGGGAGTAATGAGCAGTTCTTC
>once|TRBJ2-7|TRBD2|TRBV15
CATSRAPSGLGYEQYF
TGTGCCACCAGCAGAGCGCCTAGCGGGCTTGGATACGAGCAGTACTTC
>.|TRBJ2-2|TRBD1|TRBV7-2
CASSLNTGDTGELFF
TGTGCCAGCAGCTTGAATACAGGGGACACCGGGGAGCTGTTTTTT
>.|TRBJ2-2|TRBD2|TRBV7-9
CASSDLLAGAAGELFF
TGTGCCAGCAGCGACTTGCTAGCGGGAGCGGCCGGGGAGCTGTTTTTT
>.|TRBJ1-5|.|TRBV5-6
CASSLRESYSNQPQHF
TGTGCCAGCAGCTTGAGGGAGAGCTATAGCAATCAGCCCCAGCATTTT
>.|TRBJ2-7|.|TRBV2
CASSEQGGSYEQYF
TGTGCCAGCAGTGAACAGGGGGGGTCCTACGAGCAGTACTTC
>.|TRBJ2-1|TRBD2|TRBV27
CASSLWSSGSSYNEQFF
TGTGCCAGCAGTTTATGGTCTAGCGGGAGCTCCTACAATGAGCAGTTCTTC
>.|TRBJ2-7|TRBD1|TRBV19
CASAGTGGLNEQYF
TGTGCCAGTGCCGGGACAGGGGGACTAAACGAGCAGTACTTC
>.|TRBJ1-5|TRBD1|TRBV5-1
CASRPSTGNQPQHF
TGCGCCAGCAGGCCTTCGACAGGGAATCAGCCCCAGCATTTT
>.|TRBJ2-7|.|TRBV28
CASSGANSYEQYF
TGTGCCAGCAGCGGGGCCAACTCCTACGAGCAGTACTTC
>.|TRBJ1-4|TRBD1|TRBV29-1
CSAMDRDEKLFF
TGCAGCGCTATGGACAGGGATGAAAAACTGTTTTTT
>few|TRBJ2-3|TRBD1|TRBV5-4
CASSSPGQISTSTDTQYF
TGTGCCAGCAGCTCGCCGGGACAGATTTCAACTAGCACAGATACGCAGTATTTT
>once|TRBJ1-2|.|TRBV5-4
CASSSDGDYGYTF
TGTGCCAGCAGCTCGGACGGGGACTATGGCTACACCTTC
>.|TRBJ1-1|.|TRBV6-5
CASSKTNTEAFF
TGTGCCAGCAGCAAGACTAACACTGAAGCTTTCTTT
>.|TRBJ1-1|.|TRBV2
CASSVYQNTEAFF
TGTGCCAGCAGCGTCTATCAAAACACTGAAGCTTTCTTT
>.|TRBJ2-7|.|TRBV7-9
CASSLATDEQYF
TGTGCCAGCAGCTTAGCAACCGACGAGCAGTACTTC
>.|TRBJ2-7|.|TRBV6-6
CASSYAQPYEQYF
TGTGCCAGCAGTTATGCACAGCCTTACGAGCAGTACTTC
>.|TRBJ2-7|.|TRBV5-1
CASSQAGGTSEQYF
TGCGCCAGCAGCCAAGCAGGAGGTACGTCCGAGCAGTACTTC
>.|TRBJ2-3|.|TRBV7-9
CASSGGGTPSTDTQYF
TGTGCCAGCAGCGGAGGTGGGACACCAAGCACAGATACGCAGTATTTT
>.|TRBJ2-5|TRBD1|TRBV7-8
CASSTGTGQETQYF
TGTGCCAGCAGTACCGGGACAGGACAAGAGACCCAGTACTTC
>once|TRBJ2-3|TRBD2|TRBV27
CASSPTGTSGGGTQYF
TGTGCCAGCAGCCCTACTGGGACTAGCGGGGGGGGTACGCAGTATTTT
>.|TRBJ2-1|TRBD2|TRBV10-3
CAISESSGTSYNEQFF
TGTGCCATCAGTGAGTCGAGCGGGACCTCCTACAATGAGCAGTTCTTC
>.|TRBJ2-3|.|TRBV5-6
CASSLWAPGDTQYF
TGTGCCAGCAGCTTGTGGGCGCCAGGGGATACGCAGTATTTT